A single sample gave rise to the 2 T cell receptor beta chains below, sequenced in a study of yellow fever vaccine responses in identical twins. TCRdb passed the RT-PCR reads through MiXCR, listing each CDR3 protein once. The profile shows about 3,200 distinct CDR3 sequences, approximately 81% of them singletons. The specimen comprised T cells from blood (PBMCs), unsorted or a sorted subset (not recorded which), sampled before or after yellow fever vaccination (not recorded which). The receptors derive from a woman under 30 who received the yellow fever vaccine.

The CDR3 nucleotides are TGCAGTGCTAGGGTGGACTTTTACAATGAGCAGTTCTTC. Its translation is CSARVDFYNEQFF. The V and J genes are TRBV20-1 and TRBJ2-1, with D perhaps matching TRBD2 (5 bases). The CDR3 loop spans 13 amino acids. The V end lost 3 bases, the J end lost 4 bases, and 10 bases lay between the germline ends. Germline V gene lookup returns CDR1 DFQATT and CDR2 SNEGSKA (reference sequence).

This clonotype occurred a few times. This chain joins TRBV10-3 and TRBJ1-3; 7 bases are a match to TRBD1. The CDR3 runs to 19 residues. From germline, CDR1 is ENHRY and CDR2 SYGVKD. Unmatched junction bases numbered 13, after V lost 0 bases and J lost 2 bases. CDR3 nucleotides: TGTGCCATCAGTGAGTCTACAGGGGAGTCGGGCTACCCTGGAAACACCATATATTTT. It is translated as CAISESTGESGYPGNTIYF.